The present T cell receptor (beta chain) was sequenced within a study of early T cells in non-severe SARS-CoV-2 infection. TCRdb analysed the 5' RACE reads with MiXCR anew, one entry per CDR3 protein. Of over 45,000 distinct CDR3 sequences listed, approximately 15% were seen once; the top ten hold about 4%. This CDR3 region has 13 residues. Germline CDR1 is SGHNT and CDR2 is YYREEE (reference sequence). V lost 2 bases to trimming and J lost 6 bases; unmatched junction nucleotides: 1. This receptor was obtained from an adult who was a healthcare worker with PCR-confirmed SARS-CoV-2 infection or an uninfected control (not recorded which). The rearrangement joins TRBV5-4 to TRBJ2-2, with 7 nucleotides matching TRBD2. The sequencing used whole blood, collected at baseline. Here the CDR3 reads CASSLAGPGELFF. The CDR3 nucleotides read TGTGCCAGCAGCTTAGCGGGACCCGGGGAGCTGTTTTTT.